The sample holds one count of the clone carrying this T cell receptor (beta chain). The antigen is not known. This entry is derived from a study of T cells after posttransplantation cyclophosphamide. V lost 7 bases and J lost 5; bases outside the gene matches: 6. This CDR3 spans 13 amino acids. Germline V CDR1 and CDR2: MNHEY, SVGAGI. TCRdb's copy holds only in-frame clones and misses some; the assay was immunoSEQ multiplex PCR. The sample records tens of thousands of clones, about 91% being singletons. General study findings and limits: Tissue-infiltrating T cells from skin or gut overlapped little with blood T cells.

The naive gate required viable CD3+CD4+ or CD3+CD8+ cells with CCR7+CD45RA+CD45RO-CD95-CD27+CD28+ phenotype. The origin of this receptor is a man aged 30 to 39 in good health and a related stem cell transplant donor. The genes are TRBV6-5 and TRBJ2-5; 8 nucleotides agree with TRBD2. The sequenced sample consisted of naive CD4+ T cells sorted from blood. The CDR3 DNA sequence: TGTGCCAGCACTCCAGCGGGGGTTGAGACCCAGTACTTC. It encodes CASTPAGVETQYF.